This T cell receptor beta chain was retrieved from a study of post-analysis software for immune sequencing data (dated by TCRdb to the mid-2010s). Describing the broader study: Recorded disease courses included relapsing-remitting, secondary progressive and progressive-relapsing multiple sclerosis, with some patients lacking subtype annotation. The patient repertoires were set against approximately 10 previously published healthy control repertoires from donors whose ages ranged from roughly 6 to 25 years. A subset of samples was prepared in parallel using single-end sample barcoding, then pooled and co-amplified after Illumina adapter ligation.

A distance of 13 bases separates the germline ends of V and J, which lose 5 bases and 8 bases respectively. The CDR3 spans 13 residues, from the cysteine through the phenylalanine. Only the CDR3 portion is preserved as DNA: 39 bases, with reading frame beginning at the first base. What the authors observed across the whole study: Patients showed significantly higher frequencies than controls for a handful of TRBV segments, among them TRBV5-6, TRBV5-1 and TRBV20-1. Direct clustering with F measure revealed strong co-clustering of samples prepared in the same batch, which led to a batch-effect correction. Compared with controls, multiple sclerosis patients had significantly lower normalized Chao1 diversity, a finding suggesting substantial peripheral T-cell clonal expansion. The control group was slightly older than the multiple sclerosis patient group.

About this clonotype itself: What antigen it recognizes has not been identified. Base qualities are not provided; no much larger clone lies one nucleotide away.

Receptor amplification or capture employed PCR. Data came from an Illumina HiSeq 2500. To reduce PCR and sequencing biases, unique molecular identifiers were built into the TCR beta cDNA libraries. Approximately 500,000 cDNA molecules were obtained for every 1 to 10 million input T cells, so each molecule roughly corresponded to one T cell. The patient libraries were prepared and sequenced with the same protocol used for the earlier healthy control dataset. Samples belonging to the same batch were prepared together, multiplexed and sequenced on a shared HiSeq lane. The original methods were these. Raw barcoded reads were processed with MIGEC, discarding single-read molecular identifier groups before consensus assembly and CDR3 extraction. VDJtools was used for post-analysis of the clonotype tables, with diversity normalized by down-sampling every dataset to the smallest sample size. Repertoire overlap clustering matched CDR3 amino acid but not nucleotide sequences to correct batch-related cross-sample contamination. Using fastp at Q25 and MiXCR, TCRdb reprocessed the public reads and kept productive beta chains. Each record represents a unique CDR3 protein, reported with the most common genes and DNA among its rows. These V and J calls are TCRdb output, not the study's own analysis. The table for this sample lists approximately 570,000 distinct CDR3 sequences; roughly 47% of them were counted only once. The ten largest account for roughly 1.8% of the sample.

To demonstrate the VDJtools post-analysis software, TCR beta repertoires were profiled from the peripheral blood of about 13 young patients with multiple sclerosis. The multiple sclerosis patients were children and adolescents ranging in age from about 6 to 17 years. Material for sequencing was blood. Recombination joined TRBV12-3 or TRBV12-4 with TRBJ2-1; the best D guess is TRBD1, with 5 bases matching. This receptor was obtained from a girl aged 5 to 17 with multiple sclerosis. The bases are TGTGCCAGCAGTCCTTACTCCAGGGATGAGCAGTTCTTC. Its product reads: CASSPYSRDEQFF.